This is a list of T cell receptor beta chains from one sample in a study of T cell responses to AZD1222 COVID-19 vaccine. Method: immunoSEQ multiplex PCR; TCRdb's copy keeps in-frame clones and lacks some. The top ten clones hold 3% to 3.5% of a sample with about 160,000 clones, approximately 90% of them seen once. The source was peripheral blood, collected 28 days after the second AZD1222 dose. Every receptor here comes from an adult who received the AZD1222 COVID-19 vaccine. The CDR3 runs from the conserved cysteine through the conserved F or W. Each record gives: V gene, clone size, D gene, J gene, CDR3 DNA, CDR3 protein. A D gene is named only where the DNA matches it firmly. Some rows mark clone size as missing; the rest say once, few, many or name a class of expanded clone.

v_call: TRBV5-1
clone_size: NA
d_call: NA
j_call: TRBJ1-2
cdr3_nt: TGCGCCAGCAGCTTCTTCGAGACTAACTATGGCTACACCTTC
cdr3_aa: CASSFFETNYGYTF

v_call: TRBV10-1
clone_size: NA
d_call: NA
j_call: TRBJ1-3
cdr3_nt: TGCGCCAGCAGTGAGGAGGGCCTGGAGGGAGGCCCTGGAAACACCATATATTTT
cdr3_aa: CASSEEGLEGGPGNTIYF

v_call: TRBV19
clone_size: NA
d_call: NA
j_call: TRBJ2-3
cdr3_nt: TGTGCCAGTAGTATACGGGGGAGTAAGGATACGCAGTATTTT
cdr3_aa: CASSIRGSKDTQYF

v_call: TRBV7-8
clone_size: NA
d_call: NA
j_call: TRBJ1-2
cdr3_nt: TGTGCCAGCAGCTCCACACCGGTGGATGGCTACACCTTC
cdr3_aa: CASSSTPVDGYTF

v_call: TRBV15
clone_size: NA
d_call: NA
j_call: TRBJ1-3
cdr3_nt: TGTGCCACCAGCAGAGGGGAGGCGCGCTCTGGAAACACCATATATTTT
cdr3_aa: CATSRGEARSGNTIYF

v_call: TRBV30
clone_size: NA
d_call: NA
j_call: TRBJ1-1
cdr3_nt: TGTGCCTCACTTAGGTTCGGGAACACTGAAGCTTTCTTT
cdr3_aa: CASLRFGNTEAFF

v_call: TRBV7-8
clone_size: NA
d_call: TRBD1
j_call: TRBJ1-5
cdr3_nt: TGTGCCAGCAGTCACAGGGGACAGCCTAATCAGCCCCAGCATTTT
cdr3_aa: CASSHRGQPNQPQHF

v_call: TRBV2
clone_size: NA
d_call: NA
j_call: TRBJ2-7
cdr3_nt: TGTGCCAGCAGGTTAACGGGACACTCTGACGAGCAGTACTTC
cdr3_aa: CASRLTGHSDEQYF

v_call: TRBV5-1
clone_size: NA
d_call: TRBD2
j_call: TRBJ2-7
cdr3_nt: TGCGCCAGCAGCTTGGGGGCCCGGACTAGCGGGTCCTACGAGCAGTACTTC
cdr3_aa: CASSLGARTSGSYEQYF

v_call: TRBV2
clone_size: NA
d_call: NA
j_call: TRBJ2-7
cdr3_nt: TGTGCCAGCACCCTACAAACAGCCTCCAACGAGCAGTACTTC
cdr3_aa: CASTLQTASNEQYF

v_call: TRBV18
clone_size: NA
d_call: NA
j_call: TRBJ2-7
cdr3_nt: TGTGCCAGCTCAGCCACCGGGGACCCCGCGTACGAGCAGTACTTC
cdr3_aa: CASSATGDPAYEQYF

v_call: TRBV19
clone_size: once
d_call: NA
j_call: TRBJ2-5
cdr3_nt: TGTGCCAGTAGTATAGATACAACCGGGACAGCGAGGGAGGTCCAAGAGACCCAGTACTTC
cdr3_aa: CASSIDTTGTAREVQETQYF

v_call: TRBV25-1
clone_size: NA
d_call: TRBD1
j_call: TRBJ1-2
cdr3_nt: TGTGCCAGCAGTGGTCCGGGACAGGGAGCCGTCAGCTATGGCTACACCTTC
cdr3_aa: CASSGPGQGAVSYGYTF

v_call: TRBV15
clone_size: NA
d_call: TRBD2
j_call: TRBJ2-3
cdr3_nt: TGTGCCACCAGCAGCCAGCGGGACACAGATACGCAGTATTTT
cdr3_aa: CATSSQRDTDTQYF

v_call: TRBV9
clone_size: NA
d_call: TRBD1
j_call: TRBJ2-5
cdr3_nt: TGTGCCAGCAGCCTTGGGACAGGGGGAACGGAGACCCAGTACTTC
cdr3_aa: CASSLGTGGTETQYF

v_call: TRBV24-1
clone_size: NA
d_call: NA
j_call: TRBJ2-5
cdr3_nt: TGTGCCACCAGTGGTCCAGGGCAAGAGGTATATGAGACCCAGTACTTC
cdr3_aa: CATSGPGQEVYETQYF

v_call: TRBV6-1
clone_size: few
d_call: TRBD1
j_call: TRBJ1-1
cdr3_nt: TGTGCCAGCAGTGAACCCAACCTCCATCAGGGGGGAGCTTTCTTT
cdr3_aa: CASSEPNLHQGGAFF

v_call: TRBV27
clone_size: NA
d_call: TRBD2
j_call: TRBJ2-3
cdr3_nt: TGTGCCAGCAGGGGGGGGAACTCAGATACGCAGTATTTT
cdr3_aa: CASRGGNSDTQYF

v_call: TRBV25-1
clone_size: NA
d_call: NA
j_call: TRBJ1-5
cdr3_nt: TGTGCCAGCAGCCCAGACAGCACCAATCAGCCCCAGCATTTT
cdr3_aa: CASSPDSTNQPQHF

v_call: TRBV2
clone_size: NA
d_call: NA
j_call: TRBJ2-2
cdr3_nt: TGTGCCAGCAGACCGGGCCCTGGGTTGACCGGGGAGCTGTTTTTT
cdr3_aa: CASRPGPGLTGELFF

v_call: TRBV28
clone_size: few
d_call: TRBD2
j_call: TRBJ2-7
cdr3_nt: TGTGCCAGCAGTTTGAGCGGGAGGGAGGGGGAGCAGTACTTC
cdr3_aa: CASSLSGREGEQYF

v_call: TRBV10-2
clone_size: NA
d_call: TRBD2
j_call: TRBJ2-3
cdr3_nt: TGCGCCACTCGGGGGGTCGCGGGAGGCACAGATACGCAGTATTTT
cdr3_aa: CATRGVAGGTDTQYF

v_call: TRBV6-1
clone_size: NA
d_call: NA
j_call: TRBJ2-2
cdr3_nt: TGTGCCAGCAGTGACCAGGGGTACGGCGGGGAGCTGTTTTTT
cdr3_aa: CASSDQGYGGELFF

v_call: TRBV25-1
clone_size: NA
d_call: NA
j_call: TRBJ2-3
cdr3_nt: TGTGCCAGCAGTGACTACACAGATACGCAGTATTTT
cdr3_aa: CASSDYTDTQYF

v_call: TRBV5-6
clone_size: few
d_call: NA
j_call: TRBJ1-1
cdr3_nt: TGTGCCAGCAGCTTTGACGGTTTGATGAACACTGAAGCTTTCTTT
cdr3_aa: CASSFDGLMNTEAFF

v_call: TRBV7-2
clone_size: NA
d_call: TRBD1
j_call: TRBJ2-3
cdr3_nt: TGTGCCAGCAGCTTAGGAGCTAGGTTGACAGGGGGGAAGACAGATACGCAGTATTTT
cdr3_aa: CASSLGARLTGGKTDTQYF

v_call: TRBV5-4
clone_size: NA
d_call: NA
j_call: TRBJ1-3
cdr3_nt: TGTGCCAGCAGCTTGACAGGGGGAAACACCATATATTTT
cdr3_aa: CASSLTGGNTIYF

v_call: TRBV7-6
clone_size: NA
d_call: TRBD1
j_call: TRBJ2-7
cdr3_nt: TGTGCCAGCAGCTTAGCGACAGGGGAAAAGTTCGAGCAGTACTTC
cdr3_aa: CASSLATGEKFEQYF

v_call: TRBV2
clone_size: NA
d_call: NA
j_call: TRBJ2-7
cdr3_nt: TGTGCCAGCGGAGCTCCGGGACGGAGGTCCTACGAGCAGTACTTC
cdr3_aa: CASGAPGRRSYEQYF

v_call: TRBV5-5
clone_size: NA
d_call: NA
j_call: TRBJ2-3
cdr3_nt: TGTGCCAGCAGTTACGGACTAAGCGGATTCACAGATACGCAGTATTTT
cdr3_aa: CASSYGLSGFTDTQYF

v_call: TRBV5-4
clone_size: NA
d_call: NA
j_call: TRBJ2-1
cdr3_nt: TGTGCCAGCAGCGTCCAAGGCAATGAGCAGTTCTTC
cdr3_aa: CASSVQGNEQFF

v_call: TRBV28
clone_size: NA
d_call: NA
j_call: TRBJ1-2
cdr3_nt: TGTGCCACCTTCTGGCTCGGGGGAGGATATGGCTACACCTTC
cdr3_aa: CATFWLGGGYGYTF

v_call: TRBV11-2
clone_size: NA
d_call: TRBD2
j_call: TRBJ2-1
cdr3_nt: TGTGCCAGCAGTCTAGCGGGCAACCGCAATGAGCAGTTCTTC
cdr3_aa: CASSLAGNRNEQFF

v_call: TRBV12-3/TRBV12-4
clone_size: NA
d_call: NA
j_call: TRBJ2-7
cdr3_nt: TGTGCCAGCAGTTTGTTGGAGGAACGGCAGTACTTC
cdr3_aa: CASSLLEERQYF

v_call: TRBV11-3
clone_size: NA
d_call: TRBD2
j_call: TRBJ2-7
cdr3_nt: TGTGCCAGCAGCTTAGAAGGGAGGGCGGGTTCCTACGAGCAGTACTTC
cdr3_aa: CASSLEGRAGSYEQYF

v_call: TRBV29-1
clone_size: NA
d_call: NA
j_call: TRBJ2-7
cdr3_nt: TGCAGCGTTGAGGCCGCCTACGAGCAGTACTTC
cdr3_aa: CSVEAAYEQYF

v_call: TRBV9
clone_size: NA
d_call: NA
j_call: TRBJ1-2
cdr3_nt: TGTGCCAGCAGCGTAGCAGGAGAAGGCTACACCTTC
cdr3_aa: CASSVAGEGYTF

v_call: TRBV3-1/TRBV3-2
clone_size: few
d_call: NA
j_call: TRBJ2-1
cdr3_nt: TGTGCCAGCAGCCAAGGTAGCGGCCCTAGGGGTGAGCAGTTCTTC
cdr3_aa: CASSQGSGPRGEQFF

v_call: TRBV15
clone_size: NA
d_call: NA
j_call: TRBJ2-2
cdr3_nt: TGTGCCACCAGCGGAAAGGGGGCCGGGGAGCTGTTTTTT
cdr3_aa: CATSGKGAGELFF

v_call: TRBV27
clone_size: NA
d_call: NA
j_call: TRBJ1-6
cdr3_nt: TGTGCCAGCAGTTTTCGACAGTATAATTCACCCCTCCACTTT
cdr3_aa: CASSFRQYNSPLHF

v_call: TRBV19
clone_size: NA
d_call: TRBD1
j_call: TRBJ1-1
cdr3_nt: TGTGCCAGTACCGACCAGAGGACAGGACGGACTGAAGCTTTCTTT
cdr3_aa: CASTDQRTGRTEAFF

v_call: TRBV10-2
clone_size: NA
d_call: NA
j_call: TRBJ1-5
cdr3_nt: TGCGCCAGCACCGAAAGGAGCAATCAGCCCCAGCATTTT
cdr3_aa: CASTERSNQPQHF

v_call: TRBV5-1
clone_size: NA
d_call: TRBD1
j_call: TRBJ2-2
cdr3_nt: TGCGCCAGCAGCCGACAGGGGGATCACACCGGGGAGCTGTTTTTT
cdr3_aa: CASSRQGDHTGELFF

v_call: TRBV2
clone_size: NA
d_call: NA
j_call: TRBJ2-7
cdr3_nt: TGTGCCAGCAGTCGCAGTCCGGAATACGAGCAGTACTTC
cdr3_aa: CASSRSPEYEQYF

v_call: TRBV15
clone_size: NA
d_call: NA
j_call: TRBJ1-4
cdr3_nt: TGTGCCACCAGCAGAGACCTCGGGAGGGCAACTAATGAAAAACTGTTTTTT
cdr3_aa: CATSRDLGRATNEKLFF

v_call: TRBV2
clone_size: NA
d_call: TRBD2
j_call: TRBJ2-2
cdr3_nt: TGTGCCAGCAACAGGGGAAATAGCGGGAGTAGGGGCACCGGGGAGCTGTTTTTT
cdr3_aa: CASNRGNSGSRGTGELFF

v_call: TRBV27
clone_size: NA
d_call: TRBD1
j_call: TRBJ1-5
cdr3_nt: TGTGCCAGCAGTTTATCCTCCACAGGGGTTATTCAGCCCCAGCATTTT
cdr3_aa: CASSLSSTGVIQPQHF

v_call: TRBV3-1/TRBV3-2
clone_size: NA
d_call: NA
j_call: TRBJ1-3
cdr3_nt: TGTGCCAGCAGCCCTCAAGGGGGGATTTCTGGAAACACCATATATTTT
cdr3_aa: CASSPQGGISGNTIYF

v_call: TRBV6-5
clone_size: NA
d_call: NA
j_call: TRBJ2-2
cdr3_nt: TGTGCCAGCAGAGGGAGCGGCTACACCGGGGAGCTGTTTTTT
cdr3_aa: CASRGSGYTGELFF

v_call: TRBV2
clone_size: few
d_call: TRBD1
j_call: TRBJ2-1
cdr3_nt: TGTGCCAGCAGTGGACCGGGACAGGGGTACAATGAGCAGTTCTTC
cdr3_aa: CASSGPGQGYNEQFF